This T cell receptor (beta chain) was sequenced in a study of response to subunit inactivated influenza vaccine (dated by TCRdb to between 2017 and 2018). General notes on the study: The study used deep quantitative T cell receptor repertoire profiling to track responses to a trivalent subunit inactivated influenza vaccine.

On this clonotype itself: There is no known antigen for this receptor. No base quality values were provided; no much bigger clone lies one nucleotide off.

The library was built by means of RT-PCR. Sequencing used an Illumina HiSeq 2500. The raw public data were reprocessed by TCRdb itself: fastp quality trimming at Q25, MiXCR clonotype calling, in-frame beta chains only. Rows are combined by CDR3 protein, so each entry shows the most common genes and DNA. The table for this sample lists around 520,000 distinct CDR3 sequences; about 10% of them were counted only once. Roughly 10% of the sample rests with the top ten. CDR1 MNHEY and CDR2 SVGEGT were looked up in the germline V gene. From the cysteine through the phenylalanine, the CDR3 covers 14 amino acids. Solely the CDR3 DNA is kept, with 42 bases framed from the first base. V lost 6 bases and J lost 6 bases; the stretch between them is 17 bases long. The paper's findings and limits, for the study overall: It was suggested by the authors that each seasonal influenza vaccination may recruit only a limited number of new T cells.

The rearranged segments are TRBV6-2 or TRBV6-3 and TRBJ2-5; the D element might be TRBD1 or TRBD2, as each aligns at 5 bases. The input for sequencing was PBMCs from blood, taken on the day of vaccination. The receptor was derived from a man between 50 and 59 years old who received an inactivated influenza vaccine. Donor details come from another sample of the same person, matched by shared clones. The CDR3 here reads CASRTGPLSQTQYF. The nucleotide sequence is TGTGCCAGCAGAACGGGACCCCTTAGTCAGACCCAGTACTTC.